Listed below are T cell receptor beta chains from one sample, sequenced in a study of blood T cell repertoires in COVID-19. TCRdb's table, derived via immunoSEQ multiplex PCR, lists solely in-frame clones and lacks some. Of more than 200,000 clones in the sample, over 75% are singletons; the top ten hold 7.9%. The sample comprised peripheral blood. Every receptor here comes from a woman of 80 years or more with acute or convalescent COVID-19. The CDR3 runs from the conserved cysteine through the conserved F or W. Each record gives: V gene, clone size, J gene, D gene, CDR3 DNA, CDR3 protein. D genes are given only for firm matches. Size values are once, few and many counts, or a class for expanded clones, and some rows have none.

>TRBV6-2/TRBV6-3|once|TRBJ2-7|TRBD2
TGTGCCAGCAGTTACGCGGCTAGCGGGGTTTACGAGCAGTACTTC
CASSYAASGVYEQYF
>TRBV5-4|few|TRBJ2-1|TRBD2
TGTGCCAGCAGCCTAGAGCGGGACTCCTACAATGAGCAGTTCTTC
CASSLERDSYNEQFF
>TRBV7-6|-|TRBJ1-5|TRBD1
TGTGCCAGCAGCCTCTGGACAGGGGCCGTCCGCAATCAGCCCCAGCATTTT
CASSLWTGAVRNQPQHF
>TRBV25-1|once|TRBJ1-2|TRBD1
TGTGCCAGCAGCTACGGCGGGACAGGGTATGGCTACACCTTC
CASSYGGTGYGYTF
>TRBV10-3|-|TRBJ1-3|-
TGTGCCATCAGTGAGGGCAGTGGAAACACCATATATTTT
CAISEGSGNTIYF
>TRBV28|-|TRBJ1-3|TRBD1
TGTGCCAGCAGAAGAGACAGGGTACCTGGAAACACCATATATTTT
CASRRDRVPGNTIYF
>TRBV18|-|TRBJ2-5|TRBD1
TGTGCCAGCTCACCTAGTTCTAGGACAGGTGGAGAGACCCAGTACTTC
CASSPSSRTGGETQYF
>TRBV6-5|-|TRBJ2-5|-
TGTGCCAGCAGTCCCCAGGGTCTTGGAGAGACCCAGTACTTC
CASSPQGLGETQYF
>TRBV25-1|-|TRBJ1-5|TRBD1
TGTGCCAGCAGTGCATCCAAGGGGGCTGTTCAGCCCCAGCATTTT
CASSASKGAVQPQHF
>TRBV6-5|few|TRBJ1-5|-
TGTGCCAGCAGTTCACCCGGGCAGCCCCAGCATTTT
CASSSPGQPQHF
>TRBV9|-|TRBJ2-3|TRBD2
TGTGCCAGCAGCGCGACCTCGGGGGGGGGATCGGGCACAGATACGCAGTATTTT
CASSATSGGGSGTDTQYF
>TRBV5-4|-|TRBJ2-5|TRBD2
TGTGCCAGCAGCCCTTACCGGACTAGCGGGAGTGAGACCCAGTACTTC
CASSPYRTSGSETQYF
>TRBV6-5|-|TRBJ1-2|-
TGTGCCAGCAGTTCCAGCCGGACAGTCTATGGCTACACCTTC
CASSSSRTVYGYTF
>TRBV11-3|-|TRBJ2-7|TRBD1
TGTGCCAGCAGCTTGAGGACAGGGTCCCCCTACGAGCAGTACTTC
CASSLRTGSPYEQYF
>TRBV5-4|-|TRBJ1-5|-
TGTGCCAGCAGCTTGGTTCCGCAGTCGCCCCAGCATTTT
CASSLVPQSPQHF
>TRBV10-3|-|TRBJ2-1|TRBD2
TGTGCCATCAGGGGGACTAGCCCCAATGAGCAGTTCTTC
CAIRGTSPNEQFF
>TRBV19|-|TRBJ1-5|TRBD1
TGTGCCAGTAGTATTGACAGGGTTCAGCCCCAGCATTTT
CASSIDRVQPQHF
>TRBV7-2|few|TRBJ2-3|-
TGTGCCAGCAGCTTGGAGTTCACAGATACGCAGTATTTT
CASSLEFTDTQYF
>TRBV3-1/TRBV3-2|-|TRBJ2-2|TRBD2
TGTGCCAGCAGTCACCTGAGCGGGGGTAACACCGGGGAGCTGTTTTTT
CASSHLSGGNTGELFF
>TRBV2|-|TRBJ1-2|TRBD1
TGTGCCAGCAGCTTGGGACAGCTCTATGGCTACACCTTC
CASSLGQLYGYTF
>TRBV6-1|few|TRBJ2-7|-
TGTGCCAGCAGTGAAATCTGGAGCTCCTACGAGCAGTACTTC
CASSEIWSSYEQYF
>TRBV28|-|TRBJ1-4|-
TGTGCCAGCAGGCCACTACAGGCGGTTAATGAAAAACTGTTTTTT
CASRPLQAVNEKLFF
>TRBV4-1|-|TRBJ1-2|-
TGCGCCAGCAGCCTCCAAGCCCAGGACGGAGGACTCAGGCCCGGCGGGGGCTACACCTTC
CASSLQAQDGGLRPGGGYTF
>TRBV7-9|once|TRBJ2-7|TRBD1
TGTGCCAGCAGCTATGAGCCGGGACAGGGGCCCTACGAGCAGTACTTC
CASSYEPGQGPYEQYF
>TRBV10-2|-|TRBJ2-5|-
TGCGCCAGCAAGCGAGCGGACCAAGAGACCCAGTACTTC
CASKRADQETQYF
>TRBV7-8|-|TRBJ2-7|-
TGTGCCAGCAGCCCCTATAACGAGCAGTACTTC
CASSPYNEQYF
>TRBV19|-|TRBJ2-1|-
TGTGCCAGTAGTATGGTAGGCCCAGGCAATGAGCAGTTCTTC
CASSMVGPGNEQFF
>TRBV15|-|TRBJ1-5|TRBD1
TGTGCCACCAGCAGAGAACACAGGGGGATCAATCAGCCCCAGCATTTT
CATSREHRGINQPQHF
>TRBV19|-|TRBJ1-2|TRBD1
TGTGCCAGTAGTCCGGGACAGGGAGGGTACTATGGCTACACCTTC
CASSPGQGGYYGYTF
>TRBV6-1|once|TRBJ2-5|-
TGTGCCAGCAGGGACCGGGGGGAGACCCAGTACTTC
CASRDRGETQYF
>TRBV10-3|-|TRBJ2-4|-
TGTGCCATCAGTGAACAGGGAATAGACATTCAGTACTTC
CAISEQGIDIQYF
>TRBV5-4|-|TRBJ2-3|TRBD1
TGTGCCAGCAGCTATACAGGGGCAGATACGCAGTATTTT
CASSYTGADTQYF
>TRBV4-1|-|TRBJ2-2|-
TGCGCCAGCAGCCAAGACACTAGCCCAAACACCGGGGAGCTGTTTTTT
CASSQDTSPNTGELFF
>TRBV27|-|TRBJ2-1|-
TGTGCCAGCAGTTCCGTCTGGGGAGCACGGTCCGAGCAGTTCTTC
CASSSVWGARSEQFF
>TRBV9|-|TRBJ2-1|TRBD2
TGTGCCAGCAGCGTTAAAACTAGCGGGATCTCAAATGAGCAGTTCTTC
CASSVKTSGISNEQFF
>TRBV6-6|-|TRBJ2-5|TRBD2
TGTGCCAGCAGTTGGAAGAGCGGGAGTAGGGACCAGTACTTC
CASSWKSGSRDQYF
>TRBV2|-|TRBJ1-2|-
TGTGCCAGCAGGTCGGACTGGGATTTGCTCATATATGGCTACACCTTC
CASRSDWDLLIYGYTF
>TRBV20-1|once|TRBJ2-1|TRBD2
TGCAGTGCTAGTGACCCCAGGGTAGCGGGAGTAAATGAGCAGTTCTTC
CSASDPRVAGVNEQFF
>TRBV5-1|-|TRBJ2-5|TRBD2
TGCGCCAGCAGCTTATCCGGGACTAGCGGGGGAGAGACCCAGTACTTC
CASSLSGTSGGETQYF
>TRBV2|once|TRBJ1-1|-
TGTGCCTGCACCTTGAACACTGAAGCTTTCTTT
CACTLNTEAFF
>TRBV12-3/TRBV12-4|-|TRBJ2-5|-
TGTGCCAGCAGTTTACACAGTAAAGAGACCCAGTACTTC
CASSLHSKETQYF
>TRBV5-4|-|TRBJ1-6|TRBD1
TGTGCCAGCAGTTCCGGAGGGGGCGTCAATTCACCCCTCCACTTT
CASSSGGGVNSPLHF
>TRBV11-2|-|TRBJ1-1|TRBD1
TGTGCCAGCAGCTCCCAGACAGGGGGGATGACTGAAGCTTTCTTT
CASSSQTGGMTEAFF